This entry lists 29 T cell receptor beta chains sequenced from one sample in a study of cytomegalovirus exposure and HLA in healthy donors. The PCR used 60 Vbeta and 13 Jbeta primers. Data came from immunoSEQ multiplex PCR; TCRdb stores just in-frame clones and leaves some out. The sample records fewer than 250,000 clones, around 80% being singletons. Source material: PBMCs. The receptors stem from a middle-aged woman in good health and CMV-seronegative.

This clone was found a few times. The rearrangement links TRBV9 to TRBJ2-1, with 8 bases that match TRBD2. V shed 2 bases and J 4 bases; nucleotides not matched to a gene: 8. Germline assignment: CDR1 SGDLS and CDR2 YYNGEE. This CDR3 spans 16 amino acids. The CDR3 sequence: CASSVSAGDIYNEQFF. CDR3 in DNA: TGTGCCAGCAGCGTGTCAGCGGGAGATATTTACAATGAGCAGTTCTTC.

This chain uses TRBV5-6 with TRBJ2-5; 7 bases match TRBD1. Germline V gene lookup returns CDR1 SGHDT and CDR2 YYEEEE. J was trimmed by 2 bases and V by 3 bases; bases with no gene match: 4. There are 14 residues in the CDR3. CDR3 sequence: CASSSGTAQETQYF. The CDR3 DNA follows: TGTGCCAGCAGCTCTGGGACAGCTCAAGAGACCCAGTACTTC. The full variable domain, in which reference TRBV5-6 and TRBJ2-5 provide the parts outside the CDR3, is DAGVTQSPTHLIKTRGQQVTLRCSPKSGHDTVSWYQQALGQGPQFIFQYYEEEERQRGNFPDRFSGHQFPNYSSELNVNALLLGDSALYLCASSSGTAQETQYFGPGTRLLVL.

This clone was detected a few times. V gene TRBV6-1 combines with J gene TRBJ1-2; D uncertain. The CDR3 has 13 amino acids. Germline-derived CDR1 and CDR2 are MNHNS and SASEGT. V gave up 1 base and J gave up 7 bases, with 10 bases separating them. In DNA form, the CDR3 reads TGTGCCAGCAGTGAAGGTAGTGTCTCTGGCTACACCTTC. It translates to CASSEGSVSGYTF.

There are a few counts of this clone. The chain joins TRBV28 to TRBJ2-2; 10 bases fit TRBD2. J gave up 6 bases and V 5 bases, and 9 bases lay outside the gene matches. CDR3 length: 16 amino acids. Germline V lookup: CDR1 MDHEN, CDR2 SYDVKM. In DNA, the CDR3 is TGTGCCAGCAGTCCACTTAGCGGGAGGAGATCCGGGGAGCTGTTTTTT. It specifies CASSPLSGRRSGELFF.

For the CDR3, the DNA is TGCGCCAGCAGCCGCCTTGGAGCTAGCGGGGGCAATGAGCAGTTCTTC. Protein product: CASSRLGASGGNEQFF. This chain joins TRBV4-1 and TRBJ2-1; 10 bases fit TRBD2. The CDR3 runs 16 residues. With 4 bases clipped from V and 6 bases from J, the junction kept 9 bases outside the gene matches. The germline gives CDR1 MGHRA, CDR2 YSYEKL.

A word on this clone: The junction does not match germline at one end; this may be a read error. The sample carries other DNA sequences with the same CDR3. The V call is TRBV19, the J call TRBJ2-1; a possible D gene is TRBD1 (5 bases). Germline V lookup: CDR1 LNHDA, CDR2 SQIVND (reference sequence). CDR3 length: 14 amino acids. CDR3: CASSIGATYNEQFF. The DNA of the CDR3 is TGTGCCAGTAGCATAGGGGCTACTTACAATGAGCAGTTCTTC.

The chain recombines TRBV19 with TRBJ1-5, with D perhaps matching TRBD1 (5 bases). CDR3 length equals 17 residues. In germline, CDR1 is LNHDA, CDR2 SQIVND (reference sequence). Trimming cost V 7 bases and J 6 bases, with 25 bases left between them. CDR3 in DNA: TGTGCCAGTAAACACACGCCTGGCAGAGGGGAGGGTCAGCCCCAGCATTTT. Its translation: CASKHTPGRGEGQPQHF.

J is TRBJ1-1 and V is TRBV25-1, with a tentative D call TRBD1 (5 bases). Germline V lookup: CDR1 MGHDK, CDR2 SYGVNS. V lost 7 bases and J 3 bases, leaving 27 bases between the germline ends. The CDR3 has 18 residues. The CDR3 loop is CASIQSPAGPWADTEAFF. The CDR3 nucleotides read TGTGCCAGCATTCAATCCCCGGCGGGGCCCTGGGCGGACACTGAAGCTTTCTTT.

About this clone itself: One end of the junction does not line up with germline, which may come from a read error. V usage is TRBV7-3 and J usage is TRBJ1-2; 9 bases align to TRBD1. Germline CDR1 and CDR2: SGHTA and FQGTGA. This CDR3 spans 13 amino acids. CDR3 sequence: CASSVTGGQGYTF. The CDR3, as DNA: TGTGCCAGCAGCGTAACAGGGGGCCAAGGCTACACCTTC.

The chain combines TRBV7-2 with TRBJ1-4, with 7 bases lining up with TRBD1. This CDR3 comprises 15 residues. CDR1 is SGHTA and CDR2 is FQGNSA in the germline V gene. Unmatched junction bases numbered 11, after V lost 5 bases and J lost 8 bases. The CDR3 DNA follows: TGTGCCAGCAGCACGGAGCCCGGGACAGCCGAAAAACTGTTTTTT. Protein: CASSTEPGTAEKLFF.

CDR3 protein: CASSLGQGAKLFF. CDR3 DNA sequence: TGTGCCAGCAGCCTCGGACAGGGCGCAAAACTGTTTTTT. This chain joins TRBV11-2 and TRBJ1-4, with 8 bases that match TRBD1. This CDR3 is 13 amino acids long. Germline-derived CDR1 and CDR2 are SGHAT and FQNNGV. Trimming removed 5 bases from V and 10 bases from J; junction bases left unmatched: 6.

This chain connects TRBV6-5 to TRBJ2-7; 7 nucleotides match TRBD2. V lost 6 bases to trimming and J lost 6 bases; unmatched junction nucleotides: 14. CDR3 length equals 15 residues. Looked up from germline, CDR1 is MNHEY and CDR2 is SVGAGI. CDR3 sequence reads: CASRGNLGLISEQYV. The CDR3 nucleotides are TGTGCCAGCAGAGGGAACCTGGGACTAATCAGCGAGCAGTACGTC.

This clone was counted a single time. J is TRBJ2-3 and V is TRBV29-1, with 9 bases aligning to TRBD2. This CDR3 has 19 amino acids. Germline CDR1 and CDR2: SQVTM and ANQGSEA. V shed 1 base, J shed 1 base, and the junction held 15 bases outside the gene matches. The CDR3 spells CSVEGIGLAGPLGTDTQYF. CDR3 bases: TGCAGCGTTGAAGGGATAGGGCTAGCGGGGCCCTTGGGCACAGATACGCAGTATTTT.

This chain links TRBV6-6 with TRBJ2-1, with 10 positions matching TRBD2. This CDR3 contains 15 residues. V trimming: 5 bases; J trimming: 3 bases; junction bases outside the gene matches: 4. The V gene's germline CDR1 is MNHNY and CDR2 SVGAGI (reference sequence). CDR3 residues: CASSISSGSYNEQFF. The CDR3 nucleotides are TGTGCCAGCAGTATATCTAGCGGGAGCTACAATGAGCAGTTCTTC.

This chain's CDR3 is CASSPKVNYGTDTQYF. CDR3 nucleotides: TGTGCCAGCAGCCCCAAGGTGAACTACGGCACAGATACGCAGTATTTT. This chain links TRBV5-6 with TRBJ2-3; D not resolved. The CDR3 runs to 16 residues. Germline CDR1 and CDR2: SGHDT and YYEEEE. Trimming left V 4 bases short and J 1 base short, with 16 bases between.

This clone was counted only a few times. At one end the junction does not follow the germline gene, possibly because of a read error. This chain joins TRBV5-1 and TRBJ2-1; D not certain. The CDR3 is 13 residues long. CDR1 SGHRS and CDR2 YFSETQ come from the germline V gene. The CDR3 DNA follows: TGCGCCAGCAGCGAGCCCTCCGACAATGAGCAGTTCTTC. Amino acids: CASSEPSDNEQFF.

The chain links TRBV11-2 to TRBJ2-5; the D is unclear. CDR1 SGHAT and CDR2 FQNNGV come from the germline V gene. This CDR3 comprises 12 residues. V lost 10 bases to trimming and J lost 11 bases, with 20 bases between them. The CDR3: CAIHEVAGEQYF. CDR3 DNA: TGTGCCATCCACGAGGTGGCCGGAGAGCAGTACTTC.

The chain carries TRBV30 and TRBJ1-5; 9 bases align to TRBD1. Germline loops: CDR1 GTSNPN, CDR2 SVGIG (reference sequence). CDR3 size: 13 residues. Trimming removed 6 bases from V and 5 bases from J; junction bases left unmatched: 5. The CDR3 region has the DNA TGTGCCTGCAGGACAGGGGTTGATCAGCCCCAGCATTTT. Amino acid sequence: CACRTGVDQPQHF.

This chain links TRBV7-9 with TRBJ1-2, with D uncertain. Trimming took 2 bases from V and 11 from J, leaving 12 bases between them. The germline gives CDR1 SEHNR, CDR2 FQNEAQ (reference sequence). CDR3 length equals 12 residues. CDR3 nucleotide sequence: TGTGCCAGCAGCTTAATAGAGGGAAGATACACCTTC. Translating it yields CASSLIEGRYTF. Variable domain in full (rest from reference TRBV7-9 and TRBJ1-2): DTGVSQNPRHKITKRGQNVTFRCDPISEHNRLYWYRQTLGQGPEFLTYFQNEAQLEKSRLLSDRFSAERPKGSFSTLEIQRTEQGDSAMYLCASSLIEGRYTFGSGTRLTVV.

The chain combines TRBV7-2 with TRBJ1-3; tentative D call: TRBD1 (5 bases). CDR1 SGHTA and CDR2 FQGNSA come from the germline V gene. Trimming removed 4 bases from V and 6 bases from J, with 16 bases in between. The CDR3 runs 15 residues. The CDR3 here is CASSSGGKKVNTIYF. DNA of the CDR3: TGTGCCAGCAGCTCGGGGGGGAAGAAGGTAAACACCATATATTTT.

The chain has TRBV28 and TRBJ2-1, with 9 nucleotides matching TRBD2. This CDR3 comprises 16 residues. CDR1 and CDR2 from the germline V gene are MDHEN and SYDVKM. The V segment lost 5 bases and the J segment 2 bases; nucleotides outside the gene matches: 7. The CDR3 reads CASSRMTSGTYNEQFF. In DNA, the CDR3 is TGTGCCAGCAGTAGGATGACTAGCGGAACCTACAATGAGCAGTTCTTC.

The rearrangement uses TRBV5-5 and TRBJ2-1, with 7 bases identical to TRBD1. This CDR3 has 16 amino acids. Losses at the gene ends were 3 bases for V and 5 bases for J; bases not matched to a gene: 11. CDR1 and CDR2 from the germline V gene are SGHKS and YYEKEE (reference sequence). CDR3: CASSYPFVDRDNEQFF. CDR3 sequence (DNA): TGTGCCAGCAGCTATCCATTCGTCGACAGGGACAATGAGCAGTTCTTC.

DNA for the CDR3: TGTGCCATCAGTATTGGGTCCGAGGGTAACACTGAAGCTTTCTTT. Its protein is CAISIGSEGNTEAFF. This chain uses TRBV10-3 with TRBJ1-1, with D unresolved. Germline V lookup: CDR1 ENHRY, CDR2 SYGVKD. This CDR3 region has 15 residues. V shed 5 bases and J shed 2 bases, with 15 bases lying between them.

In nucleotides, the CDR3 is TGCAGCGATCAGGGGCAGGGGGAAGATACGCAGTATTTT. It is translated as CSDQGQGEDTQYF. The chain recombines TRBV29-1 with TRBJ2-3; TRBD1 aligns across 7 bases. Trimming took 7 bases from V and 5 from J; bases not matched to a gene: 9. The CDR3 contains 13 residues. CDR1 is SQVTM and CDR2 is ANQGSEA in the germline V gene.

DNA of the CDR3: TGTGCTAGTGGTCTTACGACCCTTACTAGCGAGATCTCCTACGAGCAGTACTTC. Its protein product is CASGLTTLTSEISYEQYF. The chain combines TRBV12-5 with TRBJ2-5; TRBD2 matches 7 bases. The end of the DNA is better explained by TRBJ2-7, so the J call may be wrong. The germline gives CDR1 LGHNT, CDR2 FRNRAP. This CDR3 is 18 amino acids long.

The V gene is TRBV19, the J gene TRBJ1-1; TRBD1 might be the D (5 bases). The germline V gene has CDR1 LNHDA and CDR2 SQIVND (reference sequence). The V end lost 8 bases, the J end lost 2 bases, and 15 bases lay between the germline ends. The CDR3 has 14 amino acids. The CDR3 spells CASQLPGLNTEAFF. The CDR3 DNA sequence: TGTGCCAGTCAACTCCCGGGACTTAACACTGAAGCTTTCTTT.

The chain uses TRBV30 and TRBJ2-2; possibly TRBD2 for D (5 bases). The CDR3 loop spans 14 amino acids. Between the trimmed V and J ends, which lost 2 bases and 0 bases, there was a span of 7 bases. Per germline, CDR1 GTSNPN and CDR2 SVGIG (reference sequence). The CDR3 protein is CAWSLDSNTGELFF. The CDR3 bases are TGTGCCTGGAGTCTGGACTCGAACACCGGGGAGCTGTTTTTT.

This clone has just one count. The rearrangement joins TRBV15 to TRBJ2-2, with a tentative D call TRBD2 (6 bases). The CDR3 sequence is 14 residues long. With 1 base removed from V and 3 bases from J, the gap between germline ends came to 6 bases. Germline lookup yields CDR1 LNHNV and CDR2 YYDKDF (reference sequence). CDR3 nucleotides: TGTGCCACCAGCAGAGCTAGCGACACCGGGGAGCTGTTTTTT. The encoded protein is CATSRASDTGELFF.

The chain joins TRBV7-3 to TRBJ2-1, with 7 bases matching TRBD2. The CDR3 sequence is 13 residues long. The V gene end was trimmed by 3 bases and the J gene end by 5 bases; junction bases not matched to a gene: 1. The V gene's germline CDR1 is SGHTA and CDR2 FQGTGA. As DNA, the CDR3 is TGTGCCAGCAGCTTTGGGGGGGACAATGAGCAGTTCTTC. The encoded protein is CASSFGGDNEQFF. Combining the CDR3 with reference TRBV7-3 and TRBJ2-1 gives the whole variable domain GAGVSQTPSNKVTEKGKYVELRCDPISGHTALYWYRQSLGQGPEFLIYFQGTGAADDSGLPNDRFFAVRPEGSVSTLKIQRTERGDSAVYLCASSFGGDNEQFFGPGTRLTVL.